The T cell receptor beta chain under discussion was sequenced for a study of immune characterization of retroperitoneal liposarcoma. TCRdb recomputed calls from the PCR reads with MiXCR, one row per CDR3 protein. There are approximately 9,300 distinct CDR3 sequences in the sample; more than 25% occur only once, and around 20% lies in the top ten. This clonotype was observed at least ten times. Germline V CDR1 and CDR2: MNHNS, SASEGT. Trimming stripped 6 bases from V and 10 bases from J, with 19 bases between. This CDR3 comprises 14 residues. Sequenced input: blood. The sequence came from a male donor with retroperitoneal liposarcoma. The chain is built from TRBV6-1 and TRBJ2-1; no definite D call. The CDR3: CASRSPAPVREQFF. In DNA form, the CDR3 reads TGTGCCAGCAGATCGCCCGCCCCCGTGAGGGAGCAGTTCTTC.